This T cell receptor (beta chain) is drawn from a study of T cell responses to AZD1222 COVID-19 vaccine. Assay: immunoSEQ multiplex PCR; the TCRdb copy retains only in-frame clones and omits some. The sample has roughly 150,000 clones, approximately 94% seen once. About this clone itself: Its antigen remains unidentified.

Whole-study results and caveats: Baseline serostatus was positive in only a handful of AZD1222 recipients. The study found vaccine-associated CD4 TCRs spanning spike, dominant at 160-218 and 743-854.

This clonotype was obtained from an adult in good health. The specimen comprised peripheral blood, sampled on day 0 of AZD1222 vaccination.

CDR3 region: CASSDEGRPFF. CDR3 nucleotide sequence: TGTGCCAGCAGTGACGAGGGTCGGCCTTTCTTT. The genes are TRBV6-4 and TRBJ1-1; no clear D. The V end lost 2 bases, the J end lost 12 bases, and 10 bases lay between the germline ends. The CDR3 consists of 11 residues. The germline V gene has CDR1 MRHNA and CDR2 SNTAGT.